The present TCR beta chain was sequenced within a study of blood T cell repertoires in COVID-19. Study-wide context: T cells, B-cell-depleted T cells, or PBMCs supplied cDNA or gDNA.

CDR3 size: 14 residues. Trimming left V 6 bases short and J 3 bases short, with 12 bases between. Germline CDR1 MNHEY, CDR2 SVGAGI. As handled by the study authors: Amplification of reference gene primers was used by the study to estimate nucleated cell counts. Assay: immunoSEQ multiplex PCR; the TCRdb copy retains only in-frame clones and omits some. The D gene and trimming were derived from the DNA, and the V and J assignments and clone size from that table. The top ten clones hold less than 3.5% of a sample with a few hundred thousand clones, around nine tenths of them seen once. Which cohort a participant joined came from the clinical history participants gave. Participants in the exposed group had met a COVID-19 case in the 2 weeks before joining the study. For this clone: This CDR3 is also generated by other DNA sequences in the sample.

The material sequenced was PBMCs or T cells enriched from blood (not recorded which). The TCR sequence derives from a woman in her fifties or sixties who had been exposed to COVID-19. This chain joins TRBV6-5 and TRBJ1-5, with a tentative D call TRBD1 (5 bases). This CDR3 is CASSQGAANQPQHF. The DNA of the CDR3 is TGTGCCAGCAGCCAAGGGGCCGCCAATCAGCCCCAGCATTTT.